The clone carrying this TCR beta chain was picked up a small number of times. This specimen belongs to a study of blood T cell repertoires in COVID-19. Study details: Sources were T cells, B-cell-depleted T cells, or PBMCs; the material itself was cDNA or gDNA.

This CDR3 has 15 amino acids. V shed 5 bases and J 7 bases; nucleotides not matched to a gene: 8. Germline V gene lookup returns CDR1 ENHRY and CDR2 SYGVKD. Per the authors' pipeline: By means of reference gene primer amplification, nucleated cell counts were estimated. TCRdb's table, derived via immunoSEQ multiplex PCR, lists solely in-frame clones and lacks some. V and J calls and clone size are copied from that table; D and trimming were computed from the DNA. The table shows 150,000 or so clones, with roughly four fifths occurring only once. J is TRBJ2-1 and V is TRBV10-3, with 10 bases identical to TRBD2. The origin of this receptor is a woman in her sixties or seventies with acute or convalescent COVID-19. The sequencing input was peripheral blood. As DNA, the CDR3 is TGTGCCATCAGTACCCCTAGCGGGAGAGGTAATGAGCAGTTCTTC. Amino acid sequence: CAISTPSGRGNEQFF.